The next 27 T cell receptor beta chains were all read from a single sample in a study of graft-versus-host responses after intestinal transplantation. TCRdb's copy holds only in-frame clones and misses some; the assay was immunoSEQ multiplex PCR. The sample comprises almost 70,000 clones, around 90% of which are singletons, and roughly 6.7% rests with the top ten. The material was bone marrow, obtained 700 to 850 days after intestinal transplantation. The receptors here all came from a human patient who received an intestinal transplant, so some T cells may come from the graft donor.

The rearrangement uses TRBV28 and TRBJ2-3; 10 bases are a match to TRBD1. Per the germline V gene, CDR1 is MDHEN and CDR2 is SYDVKM. The CDR3 spans 15 residues. J lost 3 bases, V lost 7 bases, and 7 bases had no gene match. The CDR3 DNA reads as TGTGCCAGCACCCTCGGACAGGGGGAGACAGATACGCAGTATTTT. As protein: CASTLGQGETDTQYF.

CDR3: CASSLYTSTDTQYF. CDR3 bases: TGTGCCAGCAGTTTATACACTAGCACAGATACGCAGTATTTT. The chain couples TRBV27 to TRBJ2-3; D is undetermined. Germline V gives CDR1 MNHEY, CDR2 SMNVEV (reference sequence). V was cut by 1 base and J by 0 bases, with 5 bases left in between. The CDR3 length is 14 residues.

In its sample, this clone was seen once. The V and J genes are TRBV6-1 and TRBJ2-7; 8 bases agree with TRBD2. The CDR3 extends over 13 amino acids. Trimming took 8 bases from V and 2 from J; bases not matched to a gene: 5. Germline V CDR1 and CDR2: MNHNS, SASEGT. CDR3 nucleotides: TGTGCCAGCGGACTAGCCTTTACCTACGAGCAGTACTTC. Encoded protein: CASGLAFTYEQYF.

This clone was seen a handful of times. The chain couples TRBV6-1 to TRBJ1-6; D is unclear. V lost 7 bases to trimming and J lost 11 bases, with 12 bases between them. The V gene's germline CDR1 is MNHNS and CDR2 SASEGT. This CDR3 has 12 amino acids. The DNA of the CDR3 is TGTGCCAGCACCGCTCAAGGGACACCCCTCCACTTT. It specifies CASTAQGTPLHF.

This clone was observed once. The chain is built from TRBV19 and TRBJ2-3; 7 bases match TRBD2. Germline CDR1 reads LNHDA; CDR2 reads SQIVND (reference sequence). This CDR3 is built from 16 residues. Trimming took 5 bases from V and 1 from J; bases not matched to a gene: 9. The CDR3 DNA sequence: TGTGCCAGTAGTGCTGTCCGACTAGCCGGCACAGATACGCAGTATTTT. It specifies CASSAVRLAGTDTQYF.

The chain couples TRBV18 to TRBJ2-7, with D unresolved. Germline V gene data show CDR1 as KGHSH and CDR2 as LQKENI. This CDR3 region has 13 residues. Trimming took 0 bases from V and 2 from J, leaving 5 bases between them. The CDR3 protein is CASSPPVAYEQYF. DNA of the CDR3: TGTGCCAGCTCACCACCGGTCGCCTACGAGCAGTACTTC.

Comments on this clone: Other DNA sequences in the sample encode the same CDR3. The V and J genes are TRBV5-1 and TRBJ2-7; no clear D. V lost 0 bases and J lost 2, with 6 bases in between. The germline V gene has CDR1 SGHRS and CDR2 YFSETQ. The CDR3 runs 13 residues. The DNA of the CDR3 is TGCGCCAGCAGCTTGGCGGATCCCTACGAGCAGTACTTC. This codes for CASSLADPYEQYF.

This clone was seen once. The J gene is TRBJ1-2, the V gene TRBV28, with D perhaps matching TRBD1 (6 bases). The V end was cut by 3 bases, the J end by 8 bases, with 25 bases between. CDR3 length: 17 amino acids. Germline loops: CDR1 MDHEN, CDR2 SYDVKM. In DNA, the CDR3 is TGTGCCAGCAGTTTTATTTATGGGGGGCGCGAATCCGACGGCTACACCTTC. Its translation is CASSFIYGGRESDGYTF.

The chain uses TRBV6-1 and TRBJ2-4; 9 positions match TRBD1. The length of the CDR3 is 18 residues. Trimming took 1 base from V and 1 from J; bases not matched to a gene: 8. CDR1 MNHNS and CDR2 SASEGT come from the germline V gene. The CDR3 nucleotides read TGTGCCAGCAGTGAAGATGCAATACAGGGGGCGGCCAAAAACATTCAGTACTTC. It encodes CASSEDAIQGAAKNIQYF.

The chain recombines TRBV6-5 with TRBJ2-7, with 9 bases lining up with TRBD2. V shed 5 bases and J 7 bases; nucleotides not matched to a gene: 12. The CDR3 length is 15 residues. From germline, CDR1 is MNHEY and CDR2 SVGAGI. CDR3 loop: CASSRKTSGSLEQYF. For the CDR3, the DNA is TGTGCCAGCAGTCGAAAGACTAGCGGATCTCTGGAGCAGTACTTC.

The J gene is TRBJ2-1, the V gene TRBV5-1; D gene unclear. There are 14 residues in the CDR3. V shed 0 bases and J shed 7 bases, with 11 bases lying between them. Germline V lookup: CDR1 SGHRS, CDR2 YFSETQ. CDR3 bases: TGCGCCAGCAGCTTGGTAAGTGCGGCTAATGAGCAGTTCTTC. Amino acids: CASSLVSAANEQFF.

This clone occurred once. The CDR3 bases are TGTGCCAGCAGCTCCCTTCGGGCACCCTACGAGCAGTACTTC. Amino acids: CASSSLRAPYEQYF. The J gene is TRBJ2-7, the V gene TRBV11-2; D remains unclear. Trimming shortened V by 4 bases and J by 2 bases, and 12 bases separated the two germline ends. CDR1 SGHAT and CDR2 FQNNGV come from the germline V gene. This CDR3 region has 14 residues.

This clone appeared a single time. This sequence joins TRBV2 and TRBJ1-1; D unresolved. This CDR3 is built from 13 residues. V was cut by 4 bases and J by 1 base, with 7 bases left in between. The germline V gene has CDR1 SNHLY and CDR2 FYNNEI. CDR3 amino acids: CASSGGRNTEAFF. The CDR3 region has the DNA TGTGCCAGCAGTGGCGGAAGGAACACTGAAGCTTTCTTT.

The genes are TRBV10-3 and TRBJ2-2, with 9 bases that match TRBD1. The germline V gene has CDR1 ENHRY and CDR2 SYGVKD. The CDR3 totals 14 residues. V lost 4 bases, J lost 9 bases, and 6 bases stayed unmatched. The CDR3 loop is CAISGTGVVRELFF. CDR3 DNA: TGTGCCATCAGTGGGACAGGGGTCGTAAGGGAGCTGTTTTTT.

This clone was detected once. The chain links TRBV7-3 to TRBJ2-7, with 7 bases matching TRBD1. Germline lookup yields CDR1 SGHTA and CDR2 FQGTGA. CDR3 length equals 15 residues. J lost 2 bases, V lost 5 bases, and 9 bases had no gene match. This CDR3 is CASSLWTGATYEQYF. The CDR3 coding sequence is TGTGCCAGCAGCCTGTGGACAGGCGCAACCTACGAGCAGTACTTC.

V is TRBV4-1 and J is TRBJ2-1; 10 nucleotides line up with TRBD1. This CDR3 has 16 amino acids. Germline loops: CDR1 MGHRA, CDR2 YSYEKL. V shed 4 bases and J 0 bases; nucleotides not matched to a gene: 3. CDR3 sequence: CASSRGQGGSYNEQFF. In DNA, the CDR3 is TGCGCCAGCAGCCGCGGACAGGGGGGCTCCTACAATGAGCAGTTCTTC.

With regard to this clone: One end of the junction does not line up with germline, which may come from a read error. Additional DNA sequences in this sample encode the identical CDR3. The chain has TRBV2 and TRBJ2-2; D possibly corresponds to TRBD2 (6 bases). This CDR3 is built from 12 residues. Germline lookup yields CDR1 SNHLY and CDR2 FYNNEI. The CDR3 DNA reads TGTGCCAGCCGCGGGAACACTGGGGAGCTGTTTTTT. This encodes CASRGNTGELFF. The full variable domain, with the rest looked up from reference TRBV2 and TRBJ2-2, is EPEVTQTPSHQVTQMGQEVILRCVPISNHLYFYWYRQILGQKVEFLVSFYNNEISEKSEIFDDQFSVERPDGSNFTLKIRSTKLEDSAMYFCASRGNTGELFFGEGSRLTVL.

The chain links TRBV13 to TRBJ2-2; TRBD1 or TRBD2 may be the D gene (6 bases each). Trimming stripped 1 base from V and 6 bases from J, with 9 bases between. The CDR3 covers 14 residues. The germline CDR1 and CDR2 sequences are PRHDT and FYEKMQ (reference sequence). The CDR3: CASSLVEGAGELFF. CDR3 DNA sequence: TGTGCCAGCAGCTTAGTGGAGGGGGCCGGGGAGCTGTTTTTT.

The chain is built from TRBV6-6 and TRBJ2-5; no reliable D call. The ends were cut back, 4 bases at V and 3 bases at J, with 6 bases in the middle. Germline V gives CDR1 MNHNY, CDR2 SVGAGI (reference sequence). This CDR3 is built from 12 residues. CDR3: CASSWIEETQYF. The CDR3 DNA sequence: TGTGCCAGCAGTTGGATAGAAGAGACCCAGTACTTC.

CDR3: CASSSLLGYTF. The CDR3 DNA sequence: TGTGCCAGCAGTTCACTGCTCGGCTACACCTTC. The chain is built from TRBV9 and TRBJ1-2; D ambiguous. V was cut by 5 bases and J by 8 bases, with 10 bases left in between. The CDR3 totals 11 residues. Germline V CDR1 and CDR2: SGDLS, YYNGEE.

This sequence joins TRBV4-2 and TRBJ2-2; 9 bases agree with TRBD2. The CDR3 is 20 amino acids. The V segment lost 0 bases and the J segment 6 bases; nucleotides outside the gene matches: 17. Germline V gene lookup returns CDR1 LGHNA and CDR2 YNFKEQ. The CDR3 loop reads CASSQDLWLAGPPGAGELFF. CDR3 coding DNA: TGTGCCAGCAGCCAAGATCTGTGGCTAGCGGGGCCCCCGGGAGCCGGGGAGCTGTTTTTT.

The chain employs TRBV29-1 and TRBJ1-6; D perhaps matches TRBD1 (5 bases). V lost 4 bases and J 14 bases, leaving 12 bases between the germline ends. The CDR3 sequence is 11 residues long. Germline loops: CDR1 SQVTM, CDR2 ANQGSEA. The chain's CDR3 is CSVAVGAALHF. CDR3 DNA sequence: TGCAGCGTTGCTGTTGGGGCGGCCCTCCACTTT.

The rearrangement links TRBV10-1 to TRBJ1-5; 11 positions match TRBD1. The J segment lost 1 base and the V segment lost 11 bases, leaving 7 bases of the junction unmatched. Germline V gene sequence: CDR1 WNHNN, CDR2 SYGVQD (reference sequence). The CDR3 is 15 residues long. This CDR3 is CAGNRTGGSNQPQHF. As DNA, the CDR3 is TGCGCCGGCAACAGGACAGGGGGCAGCAATCAGCCCCAGCATTTT.

This clone showed up just once. J is TRBJ2-7 and V is TRBV11-2, with 11 nucleotides matching TRBD1. Germline lookup yields CDR1 SGHAT and CDR2 FQNNGV. The CDR3 is 13 residues long. The junction had 4 bases not matched to a gene; V was cut back by 6 bases and J by 6 bases. For the CDR3, the DNA is TGTGCCAGCAGTAGGGACAGGGGGTTCGAGCAGTACTTC. Translated, it gives CASSRDRGFEQYF.

This clone was found a few times. The V gene is TRBV6-5, the J gene TRBJ1-6; D unresolved. Germline CDR1 and CDR2: MNHEY and SVGAGI. V gave up 0 bases and J gave up 9 bases, with 6 bases separating them. This CDR3 contains 13 residues. The CDR3 protein is CASSYSVGSPLHF. The CDR3 DNA sequence: TGTGCCAGCAGTTACTCGGTCGGTTCACCCCTCCACTTT.

The chain couples TRBV29-1 to TRBJ1-6; D might be TRBD1 (5 bases). Germline CDR1 reads SQVTM; CDR2 reads ANQGSEA. The V and J ends lost 5 bases and 9 bases respectively, with 20 bases between them. The CDR3 loop spans 15 amino acids. The CDR3 sequence: CSVRRVGGGGSPLHF. CDR3 bases: TGCAGCGTTCGCCGGGTGGGGGGGGGAGGTTCACCCCTCCACTTT.

The J gene is TRBJ2-7, the V gene TRBV27, with TRBD2 identical over 9 bases. Losses at the gene ends were 0 bases for V and 4 bases for J; bases not matched to a gene: 7. Germline V gives CDR1 MNHEY, CDR2 SMNVEV (reference sequence). The CDR3 extends over 16 amino acids. The CDR3 reads CASSLSGGLAVYEQYF. CDR3 DNA sequence: TGTGCCAGCAGTTTATCTGGGGGACTAGCAGTATACGAGCAGTACTTC.